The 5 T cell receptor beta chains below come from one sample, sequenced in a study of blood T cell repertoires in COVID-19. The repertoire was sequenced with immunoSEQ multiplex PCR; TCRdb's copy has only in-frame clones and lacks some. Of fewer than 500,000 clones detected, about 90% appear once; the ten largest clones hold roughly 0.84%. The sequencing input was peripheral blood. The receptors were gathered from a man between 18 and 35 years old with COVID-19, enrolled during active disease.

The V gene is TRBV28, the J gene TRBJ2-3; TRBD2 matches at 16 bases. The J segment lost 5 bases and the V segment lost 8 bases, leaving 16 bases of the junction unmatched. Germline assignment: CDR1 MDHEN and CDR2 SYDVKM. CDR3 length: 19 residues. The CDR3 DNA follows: TGTGCCAGCCCCCCCCCGGGACTAGCGGGGGGGCCTTTTGGAGATACGCAGTATTTT. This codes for CASPPPGLAGGPFGDTQYF.

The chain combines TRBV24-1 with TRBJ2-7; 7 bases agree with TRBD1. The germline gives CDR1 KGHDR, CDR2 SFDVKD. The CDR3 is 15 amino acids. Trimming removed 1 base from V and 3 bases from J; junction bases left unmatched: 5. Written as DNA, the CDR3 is TGTGCCACCAGTGATTTTGGGACAGTGTACTACGAGCAGTACTTC. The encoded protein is CATSDFGTVYYEQYF.

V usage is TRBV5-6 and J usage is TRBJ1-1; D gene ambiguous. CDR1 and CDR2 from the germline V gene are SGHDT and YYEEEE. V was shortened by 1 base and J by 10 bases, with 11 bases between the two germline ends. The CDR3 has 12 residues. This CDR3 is CASSLWTGGAFF. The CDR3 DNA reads TGTGCCAGCAGCTTGTGGACGGGAGGAGCTTTCTTT.

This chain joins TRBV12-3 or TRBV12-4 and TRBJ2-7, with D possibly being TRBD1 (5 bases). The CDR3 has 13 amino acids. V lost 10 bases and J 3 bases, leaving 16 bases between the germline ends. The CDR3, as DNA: TGTGCCACCCAAGGGGCTACAAACTACGAGCAGTACTTC. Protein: CATQGATNYEQYF.

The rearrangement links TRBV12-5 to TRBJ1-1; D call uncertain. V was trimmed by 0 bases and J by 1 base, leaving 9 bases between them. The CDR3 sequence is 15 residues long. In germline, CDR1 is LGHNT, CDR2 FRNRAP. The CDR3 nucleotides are TGTGCTAGTGGTTTGGTCCCCCCTAGGAACACTGAAGCTTTCTTT. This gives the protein CASGLVPPRNTEAFF.